The 28 T cell receptor beta chains reported below all come from one sample, sequenced in a study of regulatory T cells in long-lasting Graves disease. Arm-PCR of CDR3 regions with iRepertoire HTBI primers generated TCR beta libraries. Each CDR3 protein gets one entry after TCRdb re-called the multiplex PCR reads with MiXCR. This table holds some 470,000 distinct CDR3 sequences, roughly a fifth found once. Time point meaning: persistent/refractory GD, antithyroid drugs over 5 years with positive TRAb. Making the TCR library involved RNA that had been extracted from PBMCs. The source material was peripheral blood mononuclear cells (PBMCs), sampled when the disease was refractory, from a patient treated with antithyroid drugs. These TCRs come from a female donor with Graves disease.

Ten or more counts support this clonotype. This chain connects TRBV6-1 to TRBJ2-4, with 7 bases lining up with TRBD1. The germline V gene encodes CDR1 MNHNS and CDR2 SASEGT. CDR3 length: 14 amino acids. J gave up 8 bases and V 7 bases, and 11 bases lay outside the gene matches. CDR3 DNA: TGTGCCAGCAAGGTTGGGGACAGCTCTGACATTCAGTACTTC. It yields the protein CASKVGDSSDIQYF.

This chain links TRBV29-1 with TRBJ2-5; D is possibly TRBD2 (5 bases). This CDR3 is 12 amino acids long. The germline V gene has CDR1 SQVTM and CDR2 ANQGSEA. The ends were cut back, 4 bases at V and 2 bases at J, with 8 bases in the middle. CDR3 amino acids: CSVARGQETQYF. In DNA, the CDR3 is TGCAGCGTTGCTCGCGGGCAAGAGACCCAGTACTTC. The entire variable domain, with the rest obtained from reference TRBV29-1 and TRBJ2-5, is as follows: SAVISQKPSRDICQRGTSLTIQCQVDSQVTMMFWYRQQPGQSLTLIATANQGSEATYESGFVIDKFPISRPNLTFSTLTVSNMSPEDSSIYLCSVARGQETQYFGPGTRLLVL.

This clonotype was seen at least ten times. CDR3 sequence (DNA): TGTGCCAGCAGTTCCGGACCGGGACAGGGGGAAGAAAAACTGTTTTTT. Translation gives CASSSGPGQGEEKLFF. This chain uses TRBV12-3 or TRBV12-4 with TRBJ1-4, with 11 nucleotides matching TRBD1. The CDR3 has 16 amino acids. V lost 4 bases and J lost 8; bases outside the gene matches: 9.

The rearrangement links TRBV20-1 to TRBJ2-7; 9 bases fit TRBD1. Germline CDR1 reads DFQATT; CDR2 reads SNEGSKA (reference sequence). This CDR3 comprises 14 residues. V trimming: 6 bases; J trimming: 4 bases; junction bases outside the gene matches: 10. This CDR3 is CSAKTGQGGYEQYF. As DNA, the CDR3 is TGCAGTGCCAAAACGGGACAGGGCGGGTACGAGCAGTACTTC.

On this clonotype itself: This sequence may be a read error, since a much larger clone differs from it by one base. The V gene is TRBV7-9, the J gene TRBJ2-7; 7 nucleotides agree with TRBD1. Unmatched junction bases numbered 1, after V lost 4 bases and J lost 1 base. The CDR3 is 13 residues long. Germline CDR1 SEHNR, CDR2 FQNEAQ (reference sequence). CDR3 nucleotides: TGTGCCAGCAGCTGGACAGGTTCCTACGAGCAGTACTTC. Amino acid sequence: CASSWTGSYEQYF.

This clonotype was seen repeatedly, ten times or more. The V gene is TRBV7-2, the J gene TRBJ1-1; D ambiguous. The CDR3 covers 14 residues. V was trimmed by 1 base and J by 2 bases, leaving 8 bases between them. The germline CDR1 and CDR2 sequences are SGHTA and FQGNSA. The CDR3 DNA sequence: TGTGCCAGCAGCTTAGGCATCGCTAACACTGAAGCTTTCTTT. Its translation: CASSLGIANTEAFF. The variable domain in full, completed from reference TRBV7-2 and TRBJ1-1, reads GAGVSQSPSNKVTEKGKDVELRCDPISGHTALYWYRQSLGQGLEFLIYFQGNSAPDKSGLPSDRFSAERTGGSVSTLTIQRTQQEDSAVYLCASSLGIANTEAFFGQGTRLTVV.

The chain employs TRBV5-1 and TRBJ2-1; D is perhaps TRBD1 or TRBD2 (5 bases each). The CDR3 sequence is 16 residues long. Looked up from germline, CDR1 is SGHRS and CDR2 is YFSETQ. The germline V and J ends were trimmed by 4 bases and 8 bases, with 22 bases remaining between them. CDR3 DNA sequence: TGCGCCAGCAGCCGGGCAGGGACCGCCGATGGGGATGAGCAGTTCTTC. It codes for CASSRAGTADGDEQFF.

This clonotype has a handful of counts. V and J are TRBV18 and TRBJ2-5; 7 nucleotides line up with TRBD1. V gave up 1 base and J gave up 3 bases; unmatched junction bases: 5. The CDR3 totals 15 residues. From germline, CDR1 is KGHSH and CDR2 LQKENI. The CDR3 reads CASSPQSTGEETQYF. The CDR3 DNA sequence: TGTGCCAGCTCACCACAAAGTACAGGGGAAGAGACCCAGTACTTC.

This clonotype showed up many times. The gene calls are TRBV11-2 and TRBJ1-4; no reliable D call. Germline values: CDR1 SGHAT, CDR2 FQNNGV. V lost 4 bases and J 7 bases, leaving 16 bases between the germline ends. The CDR3 totals 15 residues. The CDR3 loop is CASSWGAGIGEKLFF. The CDR3 bases are TGTGCCAGCAGCTGGGGAGCGGGTATCGGTGAAAAACTGTTTTTT.

This clonotype was recorded a few times. Possible read error: a much larger clone is one base away. The chain combines TRBV2 with TRBJ2-2; TRBD1 might be the D (5 bases). Trimming removed 1 base from V and 4 bases from J, with 13 bases in between. Germline CDR1 reads SNHLY; CDR2 reads FYNNEI. The CDR3 has 16 amino acids. The CDR3 sequence: CASSEGQTLSTGELFF. CDR3 sequence (DNA): TGTGCCAGCAGTGAAGGACAGACCTTGAGCACCGGGGAGCTGTTTTTT.

This clonotype has more than one count but fewer than ten. CDR3 nucleotides: TGTGCCAGTAGTAATGCAGGGGGCTTTAATGAAAAACTGTTTTTT. It encodes CASSNAGGFNEKLFF. The V gene is TRBV19, the J gene TRBJ1-4; TRBD1 aligns across 8 bases. The V segment lost 4 bases and the J segment 4 bases; nucleotides outside the gene matches: 5. Germline-derived CDR1 and CDR2 are LNHDA and SQIVND (reference sequence). This CDR3 spans 15 amino acids.

For this clonotype: A much larger clone lies one base from this, so it may be a read error. The chain recombines TRBV20-1 with TRBJ1-2; D remains unclear. CDR3 length: 12 residues. CDR1 and CDR2 (germline): DFQATT, SNEGSKA (reference sequence). Trimming removed 2 bases at V and 6 bases at J, with 10 bases between. DNA of the CDR3: TGCAGTGCTAGAACCCCGCATGATGGCTACACCTTC. Amino acid sequence: CSARTPHDGYTF.

The genes are TRBV7-2 and TRBJ2-1, with D possibly TRBD1 on 6 matching bases. The V end lost 3 bases, the J end lost 14 bases, and 14 bases lay between the germline ends. This CDR3 is 12 amino acids long. Germline assignment: CDR1 SGHTA and CDR2 FQGNSA. The CDR3 spells CASSLGASSEFF. DNA of the CDR3: TGTGCCAGCAGCTTGGGGGCCTCTTCGGAGTTCTTC.

The CDR3 DNA sequence: TGTGCCAGCAGTCCGACCGGACTAGCGGGGGCTAGCACAGATACGCAGTATTTT. Residues: CASSPTGLAGASTDTQYF. The chain employs TRBV27 and TRBJ2-3, with 13 nucleotides matching TRBD2. CDR1 is MNHEY and CDR2 is SMNVEV in the germline V gene (reference sequence). This CDR3 contains 18 residues. Unmatched junction bases numbered 8, after V lost 5 bases and J lost 0 bases.

This clonotype has at least ten counts. The V gene is TRBV29-1, the J gene TRBJ2-7; 14 nucleotides line up with TRBD2. V gave up 6 bases and J gave up 4 bases; unmatched junction bases: 5. CDR1 is SQVTM, CDR2 ANQGSEA, per germline. There are 14 residues in the CDR3. The CDR3 DNA reads TGCAGCGTCGTGACTAGCGGGAGGGGTTACGAGCAGTACTTC. Amino acids: CSVVTSGRGYEQYF.

The chain uses TRBV27 and TRBJ2-6; TRBD1 matches 7 bases. CDR1 is MNHEY, CDR2 SMNVEV, per germline (reference sequence). The CDR3 contains 16 residues. Trimming removed 6 bases from V and 0 bases from J; junction bases left unmatched: 5. CDR3 in amino acids: CASRVTGVSGANVLTF. CDR3 DNA sequence: TGTGCCAGCAGGGTAACAGGGGTCTCTGGGGCCAACGTCCTGACTTTC.

This clonotype was seen ten or more times. The V gene is TRBV6-5, the J gene TRBJ1-1; D ambiguous. With 3 bases removed from V and 8 bases from J, the gap between germline ends came to 10 bases. CDR3 length: 12 residues. Germline V lookup: CDR1 MNHEY, CDR2 SVGAGI. CDR3 nucleotide sequence: TGTGCCAGCAGTTATCTTGGCAGGGAAGCTTTCTTT. Translating it yields CASSYLGREAFF.

This clonotype was detected ten times or more. The gene calls are TRBV10-1 and TRBJ2-5; D is uncertain. With 2 bases removed from V and 2 bases from J, the gap between germline ends came to 9 bases. Germline CDR1 WNHNN, CDR2 SYGVQD (reference sequence). CDR3 length equals 14 residues. CDR3 bases: TGCGCCAGCAGTGAGCAGCAGGCACAAGAGACCCAGTACTTC. Its translation: CASSEQQAQETQYF.

The rearrangement joins TRBV7-9 to TRBJ1-1; D call uncertain. The germline CDR1 and CDR2 sequences are SEHNR and FQNEAQ (reference sequence). The CDR3 runs to 13 residues. Trimming removed 5 bases from V and 4 bases from J, with 11 bases in between. CDR3 in amino acids: CASSPTPGTEAFF. The DNA for the CDR3 is TGTGCCAGCAGCCCTACCCCGGGCACTGAAGCTTTCTTT.

There are many counts of this clonotype. The chain combines TRBV20-1 with TRBJ2-5; 8 bases are shared with TRBD1. Germline V gene lookup returns CDR1 DFQATT and CDR2 SNEGSKA (reference sequence). J gave up 4 bases and V 1 base, and 2 bases lay outside the gene matches. The CDR3 runs 13 residues. The CDR3 DNA sequence: TGCAGTGCTAGAGGACAGGGGTTAGAGACCCAGTACTTC. Translation gives CSARGQGLETQYF.

The chain couples TRBV7-9 to TRBJ1-6; possible D gene TRBD1, 6 bases. Germline V gene sequence: CDR1 SEHNR, CDR2 FQNEAQ (reference sequence). The CDR3 is 16 amino acids. Between the trimmed V and J ends, which lost 1 base and 7 bases, there was a span of 14 bases. The CDR3 reads CASSLGGQFMNSPLHF. CDR3 bases: TGTGCCAGCAGCTTAGGAGGACAGTTTATGAATTCACCCCTCCACTTT.

Ten or more counts support this clonotype. The V gene is TRBV28, the J gene TRBJ1-5; TRBD1 might be the D (6 bases). Trimming cost V 3 bases and J 0 bases, with 21 bases left between them. In germline, CDR1 is MDHEN, CDR2 SYDVKM. The CDR3 loop spans 19 amino acids. The CDR3 loop is CASSLAGGLDHYSNQPQHF. The CDR3 bases are TGTGCCAGCAGTTTGGCGGGGGGCCTGGACCACTATAGCAATCAGCCCCAGCATTTT.

J is TRBJ2-6 and V is TRBV7-9; D is unresolved. Germline lookup yields CDR1 SEHNR and CDR2 FQNEAQ (reference sequence). This CDR3 contains 17 residues. The V and J ends lost 6 bases and 2 bases respectively, with 17 bases between them. In nucleotides, the CDR3 is TGTGCCAGCAGTGAGGTCGGTGGAAAAGCTGGGGCCAACGTCCTGACTTTC. Protein: CASSEVGGKAGANVLTF.

This clonotype has just a few counts. V and J are TRBV6-1 and TRBJ1-6, with D tentatively TRBD1 (5 bases). Trimming took off 7 bases at V and 5 bases at J, with 12 bases between the two ends. The CDR3 extends over 14 amino acids. Looked up from germline, CDR1 is MNHNS and CDR2 is SASEGT. The CDR3 is CASTWDGNNSPLHF. The CDR3 nucleotides are TGTGCCAGCACCTGGGACGGGAATAATTCACCCCTCCACTTT.

The rearrangement joins TRBV9 to TRBJ1-6; 7 bases match TRBD1. The ends lost 5 bases at V and 9 bases at J; junction bases unmatched: 11. The CDR3 length is 15 residues. Germline CDR1 is SGDLS and CDR2 is YYNGEE. The CDR3 DNA follows: TGTGCCAGCAGGAGAGGGGACAGCAATCCTTCACCCCTCCACTTT. This encodes CASRRGDSNPSPLHF.

This clonotype showed up just once. A much larger clone differs from this one at a single base, so this may be a read error. The chain has TRBV28 and TRBJ2-7; D is unresolved. This CDR3 is built from 13 residues. CDR1 MDHEN and CDR2 SYDVKM come from the germline V gene. The CDR3 region is CASITYGSSEQCF. The CDR3 DNA follows: TGTGCCAGCATCACCTACGGGTCGAGCGAGCAGTGCTTC.

The gene calls are TRBV7-3 and TRBJ1-2, with D uncertain. Germline CDR1 SGHTA, CDR2 FQGTGA. Trimming took 4 bases from V and 6 from J, leaving 12 bases between them. CDR3 length equals 13 residues. CDR3 in DNA: TGTGCCAGCAGCTCCCCGGCAGGAGATGGCTACACCTTC. Amino acids: CASSSPAGDGYTF.

The V and J genes are TRBV28 and TRBJ1-5; weak D call: TRBD1 (6 bases). The CDR3 is 16 amino acids. CDR1 MDHEN and CDR2 SYDVKM come from the germline V gene. V lost 1 base to trimming and J lost 0 bases, with 10 bases between them. CDR3 sequence reads: CASSLSTGGSNQPQHF. CDR3 bases: TGTGCCAGCAGTTTATCGACAGGAGGTAGCAATCAGCCCCAGCATTTT.